Below are 3 T cell receptor beta chains sequenced from a single sample in a study of blood T cell repertoires in COVID-19. Sequenced by immunoSEQ multiplex PCR; TCRdb stores in-frame clones only, minus some. The profile covers just under 30,000 clones, with about 89% appearing a single time and approximately 9.8% taken by the ten largest. The specimen was peripheral blood. The receptors shown here come from a human donor in a cohort sampled during active COVID-19.

V is TRBV7-2 and J is TRBJ2-2, with unresolved D. Trimming took 5 bases from V and 4 from J, leaving 11 bases between them. CDR1 is SGHTA and CDR2 is FQGNSA in the germline V gene. The CDR3 sequence is 14 residues long. The CDR3 DNA is TGTGCCAGCAGCCAATTACAGATCACCGGGGAGCTGTTTTTT. Its translation is CASSQLQITGELFF.

In its sample, this clone was seen once. The chain couples TRBV18 to TRBJ2-7; D may be TRBD1 (6 bases). Trimming left V 6 bases short and J 2 bases short, with 17 bases between. CDR1 is KGHSH, CDR2 LQKENI, per germline. The CDR3 consists of 15 residues. CDR3 in amino acids: CASSAKTGTTYEQYF. CDR3 bases: TGTGCCAGCTCGGCGAAAACAGGGACCACCTACGAGCAGTACTTC.

The rearrangement joins TRBV5-1 to TRBJ2-3, with 8 nucleotides matching TRBD1. The CDR3 is made up of 17 amino acids. The germline CDR1 and CDR2 sequences are SGHRS and YFSETQ. V shed 1 base, J shed 0 bases, and the junction held 7 bases outside the gene matches. CDR3 bases: TGCGCCAGCAGCTTGACAGGGGGGTTCCCTAGCACAGATACGCAGTATTTT. Its translation is CASSLTGGFPSTDTQYF.